This T cell receptor (beta chain) comes out of a study of T cells in Graves' hyperthyroidism and ophthalmopathy. Overall study context: The initial diagnosis was the point when peripheral blood was collected, ahead of any treatment.

The CDR3 extends over 16 amino acids. The V gene's germline CDR1 is SGHTA and CDR2 FQGNSA. Between the trimmed V and J ends, which lost 6 bases and 4 bases, there was a span of 18 bases. It was RNA transcripts that yielded the amplified TCR beta CDR3 regions. The HTBI primer set drove a first-round RT-PCR of the TCR CDR3. TCRdb re-called the multiplex PCR reads with MiXCR, one entry per CDR3 protein. In the table there are approximately 590,000 distinct CDR3 sequences, about 15% of which are singletons. Stability of Graves' hyperthyroidism was defined as absent ophthalmopathy progression within 18 months. Reasons for excluding patients were uncontrolled infection, other autoimmune disease, pregnancy or lactation. The source of the PBMCs was 9.5 to 10 ml of fresh peripheral blood. This clonotype occurred many times.

Sequenced material: blood. V is TRBV7-2 and J is TRBJ2-2; no clear D gene. The receptor was derived from a woman younger than 45 with Graves' hyperthyroidism. The CDR3 nucleotides read TGTGCCAGCAGTTCCCCGGGCCCTACGATCACCGGGGAGCTGTTTTTT. Encoded protein: CASSSPGPTITGELFF.